This TCR beta chain came from a study of T cell repertoires in cytomegalovirus infection (dated by TCRdb to about 2019). Broadly, across the study: The HLA type of each donor mattered for the analysis, because public TCR beta signatures pointed to carriage of CMV infection along with the matching HLA type. What the authors observed across the whole study: The ex vivo response was dominated by HLA-C-restricted CMV-specific TCR beta clonotypes, and the single most frequent clonotype in two of eight donors was supplied by these HLA-C-restricted clonotypes. In both this cohort and an independent roughly 350-donor cohort, the cumulative frequency of public TCR beta family members distinguished carriers of CMV infection plus the relevant HLA type.

The sequencer listed for this sample is Illumina HiSeq 1500. TCRdb applied fastp at Q25 and MiXCR to the public reads, then kept only in-frame beta chains. When rows share a CDR3 protein, they turn into one entry using the most common DNA and genes. In all, the sample holds some 700,000 distinct CDR3 sequences, and less than 40% of those were seen once. The biggest ten clones account for around 2.8% of the sample. V trim: 6 bases; J trim: 4 bases; unmatched bases: 10. The CDR3, cysteine through phenylalanine, is 16 amino acids long. CDR3 DNA only is kept here, 48 bases in frame from base 1. The germline V gene encodes CDR1 MNHEY and CDR2 SMNVEV (reference sequence). Concerning this clonotype itself: Its binding antigen is unknown. Qualities for individual bases were not recorded, and no much larger clone is one base off.

Sequencing input: PBMCs. The rearranged chain carries TRBV27 and TRBJ2-3; a stretch of 10 junction bases matches TRBD2. This TCR derives from a human donor in good health (CMV status not recorded). Some clones in this sample may be carry-over from other donors' samples. The CDR3 has the sequence CASSPPSGSNADTQYF. The nucleotides are TGTGCCAGCAGCCCGCCTAGCGGGAGTAACGCAGATACGCAGTATTTT.